The next 25 T cell receptor beta chains were all read from a single sample in a study of blood T cell repertoires in COVID-19. The assay was immunoSEQ multiplex PCR, and TCRdb's table has in-frame clones only and misses some. Altogether about 91,000 clones are present, around 79% being singletons, with the ten largest covering around 10%. What was sequenced was peripheral blood. All receptors come from a woman of 80 years or more with acute or convalescent COVID-19.

The chain has TRBV29-1 and TRBJ1-5, with D possibly matching TRBD1 (5 bases). CDR1 is SQVTM and CDR2 is ANQGSEA in the germline V gene. V was shortened by 6 bases and J by 1 base, with 7 bases between the two germline ends. The CDR3 sequence is 12 residues long. The CDR3 DNA is TGCAGCGTGGCAGGGAGCAATCAGCCCCAGCATTTT. It is translated as CSVAGSNQPQHF.

The rearrangement links TRBV6-2 or TRBV6-3 to TRBJ2-1; TRBD2 might be the D (7 bases). In germline, CDR1 is MNHEY, CDR2 SVGEGT. V dropped 2 bases and J dropped 3 bases, with 17 bases sitting between them. This CDR3 is 17 amino acids long. In DNA form, the CDR3 reads TGTGCCAGCAGTTACCCTCGGGGGGCCAATATCTACAATGAGCAGTTCTTC. Translation: CASSYPRGANIYNEQFF.

The chain has TRBV4-3 and TRBJ2-2; unclear D gene. There are 13 residues in the CDR3. V lost 4 bases, J lost 2 bases, and 5 bases lay in between. Germline-derived CDR1 and CDR2 are LGHNA and YSLEER. DNA for the CDR3: TGCGCCAGCAGCCGCGATAACACCGGGGAGCTGTTTTTT. It specifies CASSRDNTGELFF.

V gene TRBV5-1 combines with J gene TRBJ2-3; 12 positions match TRBD2. Germline V CDR1 and CDR2: SGHRS, YFSETQ. With V trimmed by 4 bases and J by 3 bases, 9 bases remained unmatched. This CDR3 is 17 amino acids long. The CDR3 DNA reads TGCGCCAGCAGCACTTCCATCACTAGCGGGGGGACAGATACGCAGTATTTT. It specifies CASSTSITSGGTDTQYF.

The rearrangement joins TRBV10-3 to TRBJ1-3, with 7 bases that match TRBD1. V lost 4 bases to trimming and J lost 0 bases; unmatched junction nucleotides: 6. The CDR3 has 16 residues. Germline CDR1 and CDR2: ENHRY and SYGVKD. The CDR3: CAISGGTAVSGNTIYF. DNA of the CDR3: TGTGCCATCAGTGGCGGGACAGCTGTCTCTGGAAACACCATATATTTT.

CDR3 bases: TGTGCCAGCGAGATAGCGGGGAGTAGGAGTGAGCAGTTCTTC. It specifies CASEIAGSRSEQFF. V is TRBV19 and J is TRBJ2-1, with 8 bases matching TRBD2. The CDR3 is 14 residues long. Germline assignment: CDR1 LNHDA and CDR2 SQIVND (reference sequence). Trimming took 9 bases from V and 9 from J; bases not matched to a gene: 13.

The gene calls are TRBV14 and TRBJ1-1; 7 nucleotides match TRBD1. The germline CDR1 and CDR2 sequences are SGHDN and FVKESK. This CDR3 contains 17 residues. V lost 1 base and J lost 7; bases outside the gene matches: 15. CDR3 region: CASSQARQGTKKGEAFF. The CDR3 DNA reads as TGTGCCAGCAGCCAAGCTAGACAGGGTACCAAGAAGGGTGAAGCTTTCTTT.

The chain recombines TRBV7-9 with TRBJ1-1, with no clear D. The CDR3 is 12 residues long. V dropped 5 bases and J dropped 4 bases, with 8 bases sitting between them. The germline CDR1 and CDR2 sequences are SEHNR and FQNEAQ (reference sequence). This CDR3 reads CASSPPVTEAFF. The CDR3 region has the DNA TGTGCCAGCAGCCCTCCGGTCACTGAAGCTTTCTTT.

The chain's CDR3 is CASSQGTDTQYF. CDR3 coding DNA: TGTGCCAGTTCTCAGGGGACAGATACGCAGTATTTT. The chain uses TRBV19 and TRBJ2-3, with D perhaps TRBD1 (6 bases). V lost 8 bases and J lost 3, with 9 bases in between. The CDR3 runs 12 residues. From germline, CDR1 is LNHDA and CDR2 SQIVND (reference sequence).

The chain recombines TRBV7-2 with TRBJ1-1; D perhaps matches TRBD1 (5 bases). V lost 1 base and J 6 bases, leaving 12 bases between the germline ends. This CDR3 has 14 amino acids. Per the germline V gene, CDR1 is SGHTA and CDR2 is FQGNSA. The CDR3, as DNA: TGTGCCAGCAGCTTAGAATCAGGGAAGGCTGAAGCTTTCTTT. Protein: CASSLESGKAEAFF.

The V gene is TRBV7-3, the J gene TRBJ2-7; 8 bases match TRBD1. The germline CDR1 and CDR2 sequences are SGHTA and FQGTGA. The V segment lost 2 bases and the J segment 5 bases; nucleotides outside the gene matches: 2. This CDR3 spans 13 amino acids. The chain's CDR3 is CASSLEQGDEQYF. The CDR3 region has the DNA TGTGCCAGCAGCTTAGAACAGGGGGACGAGCAGTACTTC.

The gene calls are TRBV7-9 and TRBJ2-7; 13 bases map to TRBD2. The V gene's germline CDR1 is SEHNR and CDR2 FQNEAQ (reference sequence). Trimming at V came to 5 bases and at J to 0 bases, leaving 7 bases not matched to a gene. CDR3 length: 17 residues. CDR3 region: CASSGPGLAGSSYEQYF. In DNA form, the CDR3 reads TGTGCCAGCAGCGGTCCGGGACTAGCGGGGAGCTCCTACGAGCAGTACTTC. Looking up the rest from reference TRBV7-9 and TRBJ2-7 gives the full variable domain: DTGVSQNPRHKITKRGQNVTFRCDPISEHNRLYWYRQTLGQGPEFLTYFQNEAQLEKSRLLSDRFSAERPKGSFSTLEIQRTEQGDSAMYLCASSGPGLAGSSYEQYFGPGTRLTVT.

V and J are TRBV11-2 and TRBJ2-1; D is possibly TRBD2 (6 bases). Germline CDR1 reads SGHAT; CDR2 reads FQNNGV. Trimming stripped 4 bases from V and 15 bases from J, with 19 bases between. The CDR3 sequence is 13 residues long. The CDR3 bases are TGTGCCAGCAGCTCCACCGTTATGGGCGGGGTGTTCTTC. Translated: CASSSTVMGGVFF.

The chain has TRBV9 and TRBJ2-1; 10 bases are a match to TRBD2. CDR3 length: 16 amino acids. The V gene end was trimmed by 0 bases and the J gene end by 3 bases; junction bases not matched to a gene: 3. Germline CDR1 is SGDLS and CDR2 is YYNGEE. CDR3 amino acids: CASSVAERGGYNEQFF. The DNA of the CDR3 is TGTGCCAGCAGCGTAGCGGAGCGGGGGGGCTACAATGAGCAGTTCTTC.

The chain recombines TRBV7-9 with TRBJ1-1; 8 bases agree with TRBD1. There are 14 residues in the CDR3. Losses at the gene ends were 6 bases for V and 4 bases for J; bases not matched to a gene: 7. Germline V gene sequence: CDR1 SEHNR, CDR2 FQNEAQ (reference sequence). This CDR3 reads CASRRDRGATEAFF. The CDR3 nucleotides are TGTGCCAGCAGGAGAGACAGGGGAGCCACTGAAGCTTTCTTT.

V and J are TRBV12-3 or TRBV12-4 and TRBJ1-2; D remains unclear. Trimming shortened V by 5 bases and J by 8 bases, and 15 bases separated the two germline ends. The CDR3 runs 13 residues. CDR3 coding DNA: TGTGCCAGCAGTAACCCGGGGAAGGGCGGCTACACCTTC. It is translated as CASSNPGKGGYTF.

V gene TRBV7-9 combines with J gene TRBJ1-2, with 7 positions matching TRBD1. Unmatched junction bases numbered 8, after V lost 5 bases and J lost 8 bases. Germline lookup yields CDR1 SEHNR and CDR2 FQNEAQ (reference sequence). The length of the CDR3 is 13 residues. The CDR3 DNA is TGTGCCAGCAGCCTCTACAGGGGACGCGGCTACACCTTC. It translates to CASSLYRGRGYTF.

In this sample, this clone turned up a few times. The chain is built from TRBV19 and TRBJ2-6; D perhaps matches TRBD1 (5 bases). CDR3 length equals 15 residues. Germline CDR1 LNHDA, CDR2 SQIVND (reference sequence). Between the trimmed V and J ends, which lost 5 bases and 3 bases, there was a span of 11 bases. In nucleotides, the CDR3 is TGTGCCAGTAGTCCCCAGGGTATTGGGGCCAACGTCCTGACTTTC. Translation: CASSPQGIGANVLTF.

The V gene is TRBV29-1, the J gene TRBJ1-1; D is undetermined. CDR3 length: 12 residues. Germline CDR1 and CDR2: SQVTM and ANQGSEA. V gave up 6 bases and J gave up 4 bases, with 12 bases separating them. CDR3 bases: TGCAGCGTCGAGCTTCAATTCACTGAAGCTTTCTTT. Its translation is CSVELQFTEAFF.

This clone was seen more than once but under ten times. CDR3 region: CASSPPGGFPPLHF. The CDR3 nucleotides are TGTGCCAGCAGCCCACCGGGGGGATTTCCACCCCTCCACTTT. The V and J genes are TRBV9 and TRBJ1-6; TRBD1 might be the D (5 bases). The CDR3 is made up of 14 amino acids. Trimming cost V 4 bases and J 11 bases, with 16 bases left between them. Germline assignment: CDR1 SGDLS and CDR2 YYNGEE.

V is TRBV18 and J is TRBJ1-2; TRBD1 matches at 8 bases. The CDR3 is 15 residues long. Looked up from germline, CDR1 is KGHSH and CDR2 is LQKENI. V dropped 3 bases and J dropped 7; count of bases not matched to a gene: 10. In DNA, the CDR3 is TGTGCCAGCTCACCCAGCAGGGGGCGGCCCGGTGGCTACACCTTC. Translated: CASSPSRGRPGGYTF.

The rearrangement uses TRBV6-4 and TRBJ2-2, with D possibly TRBD1 on 5 matching bases. V gave up 7 bases and J gave up 0 bases, with 9 bases separating them. This CDR3 has 14 amino acids. Germline assignment: CDR1 MRHNA and CDR2 SNTAGT. CDR3 amino acids: CASNAGSNTGELFF. In DNA, the CDR3 is TGTGCCAGCAATGCAGGGTCGAACACCGGGGAGCTGTTTTTT.

This rearrangement joins TRBV28 to TRBJ1-2; 10 bases are shared with TRBD1. Germline V gene lookup returns CDR1 MDHEN and CDR2 SYDVKM. This CDR3 spans 14 amino acids. V lost 5 bases and J lost 6; bases outside the gene matches: 6. The CDR3 nucleotides read TGTGCCAGCAGTCCCCCCGACAGGGGGCATGGCTACACCTTC. Its translation is CASSPPDRGHGYTF.

Turning to this clone: The sample carries other DNA sequences with the same CDR3. V and J are TRBV6-4 and TRBJ1-1; TRBD1 agrees at 7 bases. CDR3 size: 13 residues. The V and J ends lost 8 bases and 2 bases, in that order; junction bases with no gene match: 5. Germline CDR1 and CDR2: MRHNA and SNTAGT. The CDR3 loop is CASRRTGNTEAFF. CDR3 in DNA: TGTGCCAGCCGCAGGACAGGCAACACTGAAGCTTTCTTT.

This clone showed up just a few times. The chain links TRBV30 to TRBJ1-2, with TRBD1 matching over 7 bases. This CDR3 region has 13 residues. Per germline, CDR1 GTSNPN and CDR2 SVGIG (reference sequence). V trimming: 3 bases; J trimming: 7 bases; junction bases outside the gene matches: 8. In nucleotides, the CDR3 is TGTGCCTGGAGCGTCGGGACAGACCTTGGCTACACCTTC. Translated, it gives CAWSVGTDLGYTF. Combining the CDR3 with reference TRBV30 and TRBJ1-2 gives the whole variable domain SQTIHQWPATLVQPVGSPLSLECTVEGTSNPNLYWYRQAAGRGLQLLFYSVGIGQISSEVPQNLSASRPQDRQFILSSKKLLLSDSGFYLCAWSVGTDLGYTFGSGTRLTVV.